This TCR beta chain appears in the sequencing data of a study of PD-1 blockade in classical Hodgkin lymphoma. Study-level findings and limits: Before treatment, TCR diversity in newly diagnosed patients was reportedly lower than in healthy donors. Those achieving complete response showed baseline diversity like newly diagnosed patients.

There are 15 residues in the CDR3. Per the germline V gene, CDR1 is SGHTA and CDR2 is FQGNSA. V was clipped by 1 base and J by 6 bases, with 13 bases between them. Comments on this clone: Its antigen is unidentified.

The time point is: cycle 4 day 1 (C4D1), after less than 7 weeks of nivolumab. Patients all relapsed after autologous stem cell transplantation, and there was variation in brentuximab vedotin exposure. Assay: immunoSEQ multiplex PCR; the TCRdb copy retains only in-frame clones and omits some. The table has some 90,000 clones, around 80% seen once. This TCR was recovered from a human donor with classical Hodgkin lymphoma. This specimen was peripheral blood mononuclear cells (PBMCs), taken before the fourth cycle of nivolumab. V and J are TRBV7-2 and TRBJ2-1, with D maybe TRBD1 (5 bases). The CDR3 spells CASSLGGRVGNEQFF. The CDR3, as DNA: TGTGCCAGCAGCTTAGGCGGCAGGGTAGGCAATGAGCAGTTCTTC.